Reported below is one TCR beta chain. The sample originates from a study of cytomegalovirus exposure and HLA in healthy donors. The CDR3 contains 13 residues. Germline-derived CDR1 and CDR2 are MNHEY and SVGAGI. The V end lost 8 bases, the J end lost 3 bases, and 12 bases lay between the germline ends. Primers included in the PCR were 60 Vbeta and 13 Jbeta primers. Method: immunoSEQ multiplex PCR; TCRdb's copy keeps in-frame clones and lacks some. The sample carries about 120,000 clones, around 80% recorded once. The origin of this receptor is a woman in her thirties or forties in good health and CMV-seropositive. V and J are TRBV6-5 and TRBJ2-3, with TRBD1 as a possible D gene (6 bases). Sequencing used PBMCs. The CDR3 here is CASYRDSTDTQYF. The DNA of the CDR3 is TGTGCCAGCTACAGGGATTCGACAGATACGCAGTATTTT.